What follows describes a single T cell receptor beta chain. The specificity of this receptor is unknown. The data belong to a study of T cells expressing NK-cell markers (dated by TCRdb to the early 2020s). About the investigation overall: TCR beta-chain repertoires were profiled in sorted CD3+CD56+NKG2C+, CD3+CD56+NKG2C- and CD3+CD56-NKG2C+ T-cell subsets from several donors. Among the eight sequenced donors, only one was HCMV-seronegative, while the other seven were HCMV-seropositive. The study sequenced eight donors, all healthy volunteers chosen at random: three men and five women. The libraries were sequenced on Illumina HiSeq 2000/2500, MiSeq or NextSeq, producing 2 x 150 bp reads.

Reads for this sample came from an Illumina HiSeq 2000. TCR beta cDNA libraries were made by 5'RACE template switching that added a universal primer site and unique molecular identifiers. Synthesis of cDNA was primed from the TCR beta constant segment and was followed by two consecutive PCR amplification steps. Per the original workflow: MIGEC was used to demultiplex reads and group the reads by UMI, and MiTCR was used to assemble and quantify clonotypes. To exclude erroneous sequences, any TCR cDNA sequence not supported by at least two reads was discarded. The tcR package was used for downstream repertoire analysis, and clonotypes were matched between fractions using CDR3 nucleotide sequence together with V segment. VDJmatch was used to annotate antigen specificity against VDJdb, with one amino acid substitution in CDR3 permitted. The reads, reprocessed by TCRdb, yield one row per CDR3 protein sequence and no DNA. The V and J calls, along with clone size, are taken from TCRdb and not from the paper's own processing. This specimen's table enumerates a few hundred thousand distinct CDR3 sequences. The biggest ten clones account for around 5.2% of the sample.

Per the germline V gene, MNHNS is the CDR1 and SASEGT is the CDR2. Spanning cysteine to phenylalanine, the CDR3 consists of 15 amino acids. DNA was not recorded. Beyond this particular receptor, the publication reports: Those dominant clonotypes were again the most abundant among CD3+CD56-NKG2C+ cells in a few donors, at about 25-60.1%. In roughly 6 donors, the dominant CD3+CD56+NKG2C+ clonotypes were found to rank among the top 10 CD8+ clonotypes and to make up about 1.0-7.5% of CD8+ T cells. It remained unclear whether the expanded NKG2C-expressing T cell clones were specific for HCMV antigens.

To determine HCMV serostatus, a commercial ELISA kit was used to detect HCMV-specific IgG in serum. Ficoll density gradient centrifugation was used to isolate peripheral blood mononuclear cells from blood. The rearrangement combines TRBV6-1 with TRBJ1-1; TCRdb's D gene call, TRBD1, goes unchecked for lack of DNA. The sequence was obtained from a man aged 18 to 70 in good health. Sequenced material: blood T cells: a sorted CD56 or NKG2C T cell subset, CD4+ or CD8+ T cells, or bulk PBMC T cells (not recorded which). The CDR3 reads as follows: CASRRSGTVNTEAFF.